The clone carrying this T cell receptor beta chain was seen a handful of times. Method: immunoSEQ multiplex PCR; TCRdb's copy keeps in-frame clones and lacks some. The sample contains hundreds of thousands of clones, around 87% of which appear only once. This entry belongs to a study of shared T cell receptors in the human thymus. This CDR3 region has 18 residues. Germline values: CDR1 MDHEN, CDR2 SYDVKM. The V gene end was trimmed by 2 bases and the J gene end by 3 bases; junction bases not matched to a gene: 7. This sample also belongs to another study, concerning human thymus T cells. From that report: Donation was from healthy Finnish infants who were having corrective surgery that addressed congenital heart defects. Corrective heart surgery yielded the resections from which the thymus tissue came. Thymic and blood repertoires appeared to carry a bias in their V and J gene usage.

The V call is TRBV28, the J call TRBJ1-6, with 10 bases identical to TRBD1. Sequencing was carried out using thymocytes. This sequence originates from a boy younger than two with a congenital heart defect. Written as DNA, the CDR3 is TGTGCCAGCAGTTTACTAGGGGACAGGGGAGACTATAATTCACCCCTCCACTTT. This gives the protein CASSLLGDRGDYNSPLHF. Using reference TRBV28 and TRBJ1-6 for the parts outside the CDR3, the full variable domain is DVKVTQSSRYLVKRTGEKVFLECVQDMDHENMFWYRQDPGLGLRLIYFSYDVKMKEKGDIPEGYSVSREKKERFSLILESASTNQTSMYLCASSLLGDRGDYNSPLHFGNGTRLTVT.